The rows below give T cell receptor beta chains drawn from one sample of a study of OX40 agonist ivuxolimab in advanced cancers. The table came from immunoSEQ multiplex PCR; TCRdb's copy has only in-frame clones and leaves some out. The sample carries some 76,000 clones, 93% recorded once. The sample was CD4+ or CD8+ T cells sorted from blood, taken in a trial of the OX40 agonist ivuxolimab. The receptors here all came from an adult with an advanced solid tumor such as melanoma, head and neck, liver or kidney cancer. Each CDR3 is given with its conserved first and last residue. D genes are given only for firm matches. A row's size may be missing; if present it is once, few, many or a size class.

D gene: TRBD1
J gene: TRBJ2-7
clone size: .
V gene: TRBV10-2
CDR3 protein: CASREGTAWYF
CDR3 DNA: TGCGCCAGCAGAGAAGGGACAGCCTGGTACTTC

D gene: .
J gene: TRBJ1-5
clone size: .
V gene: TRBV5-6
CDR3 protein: CASSSSWVSNQPQHF
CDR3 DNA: TGTGCCAGCAGCTCATCGTGGGTGAGCAATCAGCCCCAGCATTTT

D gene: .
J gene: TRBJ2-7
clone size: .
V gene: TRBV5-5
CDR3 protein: CASSLVGEQYF
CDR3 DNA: TGTGCCAGCAGCTTGGTTGGCGAGCAGTACTTC

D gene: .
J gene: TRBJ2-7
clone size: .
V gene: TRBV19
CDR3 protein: CASSPGRNYEQYF
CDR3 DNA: TGTGCCAGCTCTCCGGGACGGAACTACGAGCAGTACTTC

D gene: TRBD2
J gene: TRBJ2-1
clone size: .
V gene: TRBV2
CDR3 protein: CASSLRLAGAESSYNEQFF
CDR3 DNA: TGTGCCAGCAGTTTGCGACTAGCGGGAGCCGAGAGCTCCTACAATGAGCAGTTCTTC

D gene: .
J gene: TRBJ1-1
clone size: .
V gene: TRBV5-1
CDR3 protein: CASSLFGNTEAFF
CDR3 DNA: TGCGCCAGCAGCTTGTTCGGGAACACTGAAGCTTTCTTT

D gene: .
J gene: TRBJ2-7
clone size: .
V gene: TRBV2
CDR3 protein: CASSEAAGDYYEQYF
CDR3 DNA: TGTGCCAGCAGTGAGGCTGCAGGGGATTACTACGAGCAGTACTTC

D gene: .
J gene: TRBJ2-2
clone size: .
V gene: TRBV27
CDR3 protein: CASSFVGTGELFF
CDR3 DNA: TGTGCCAGCAGTTTTGTGGGCACCGGGGAGCTGTTTTTT

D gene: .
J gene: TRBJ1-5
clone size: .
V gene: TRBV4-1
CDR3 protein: CASSPGHSNQPQHF
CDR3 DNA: TGCGCCAGCAGCCCCGGACATTCCAATCAGCCCCAGCATTTT

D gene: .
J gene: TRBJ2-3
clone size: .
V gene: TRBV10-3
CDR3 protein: CAISDGGTDTQYF
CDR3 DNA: TGTGCCATCAGTGATGGGGGGACAGATACGCAGTATTTT

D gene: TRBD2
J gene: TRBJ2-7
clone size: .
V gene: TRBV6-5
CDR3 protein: CASSSGDYYLFEQYF
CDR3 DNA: TGTGCCAGCAGTTCGGGGGACTATTATCTGTTCGAGCAGTACTTC

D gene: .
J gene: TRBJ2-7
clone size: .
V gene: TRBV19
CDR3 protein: CASTPGSQVGYEQYF
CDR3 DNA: TGTGCCAGTACTCCCGGCTCCCAAGTTGGGTACGAGCAGTACTTC

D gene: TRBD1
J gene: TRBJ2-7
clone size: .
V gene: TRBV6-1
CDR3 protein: CASSRLQGASEQYF
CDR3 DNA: TGTGCCAGCAGTCGTCTGCAGGGGGCGAGCGAGCAGTACTTC

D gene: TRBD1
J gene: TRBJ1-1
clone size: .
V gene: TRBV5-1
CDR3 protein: CASSAWTGENTEAFF
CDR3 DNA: TGCGCCAGCAGCGCATGGACAGGAGAAAACACTGAAGCTTTCTTT

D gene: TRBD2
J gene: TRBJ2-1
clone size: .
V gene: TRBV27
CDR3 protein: CASSLFREGGNEQFF
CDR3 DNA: TGTGCCAGCAGTTTGTTTCGGGAGGGGGGCAATGAGCAGTTCTTC

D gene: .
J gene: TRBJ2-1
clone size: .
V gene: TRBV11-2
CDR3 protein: CASSLEFETEYNEQFF
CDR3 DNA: TGTGCCAGCAGCTTAGAGTTCGAGACTGAATACAATGAGCAGTTCTTC

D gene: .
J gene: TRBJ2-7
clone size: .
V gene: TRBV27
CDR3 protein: CASSSLPGAPYEQYF
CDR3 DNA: TGTGCCAGCAGTTCCCTGCCCGGGGCTCCCTACGAGCAGTACTTC

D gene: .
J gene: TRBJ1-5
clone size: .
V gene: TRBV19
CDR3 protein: CASRDSLYSNQPQHF
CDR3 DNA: TGTGCCAGTAGGGACAGTCTATATAGCAATCAGCCCCAGCATTTT

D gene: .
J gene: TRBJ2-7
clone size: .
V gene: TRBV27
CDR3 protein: CASSEGFSYEQYF
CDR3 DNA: TGTGCCAGCAGTGAGGGTTTCTCCTACGAGCAGTACTTC

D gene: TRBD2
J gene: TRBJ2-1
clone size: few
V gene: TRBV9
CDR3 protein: CASSLSGGADEQFF
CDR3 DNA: TGTGCCAGCAGCCTTTCCGGGGGGGCGGATGAGCAGTTCTTC

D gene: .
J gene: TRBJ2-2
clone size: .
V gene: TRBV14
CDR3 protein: CASSQQGTGELFF
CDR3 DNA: TGTGCCAGCAGCCAACAGGGTACCGGGGAGCTGTTTTTT